These 26 T cell receptor beta chains were sequenced from one sample in a study of cytomegalovirus exposure and HLA in healthy donors. Primers included in the PCR were 60 Vbeta and 13 Jbeta primers. The table came from immunoSEQ multiplex PCR; TCRdb's copy has only in-frame clones and leaves some out. The sample holds under 200,000 clones; around 85% are singletons and the top ten take about 9.3%. The sequenced sample consisted of PBMCs. The source of these receptors is a young man in good health and CMV-seropositive.

The chain joins TRBV5-1 to TRBJ1-2; D uncertain. The CDR3 contains 13 residues. V was pared by 0 bases and J by 7 bases, with 10 bases between. CDR1 is SGHRS and CDR2 is YFSETQ in the germline V gene. The CDR3 protein is CASSLGAVSGYTF. DNA for the CDR3: TGCGCCAGCAGCTTGGGCGCCGTTAGTGGCTACACCTTC.

The chain joins TRBV7-8 to TRBJ2-2, with 7 bases that match TRBD1. This CDR3 is built from 17 residues. V trimming: 5 bases; J trimming: 5 bases; junction bases outside the gene matches: 14. CDR1 is SGHVS and CDR2 is FQNEAQ in the germline V gene. The CDR3 reads CASSPISRAQGTGELFF. The CDR3 region has the DNA TGTGCCAGCAGCCCCATATCCCGAGCACAGGGGACCGGGGAGCTGTTTTTT.

This clone was seen more than once but under ten times. The rearrangement uses TRBV6-1 and TRBJ1-3; D is undetermined. V was clipped by 0 bases and J by 11 bases, with 5 bases between them. The CDR3 has 11 residues. The germline gives CDR1 MNHNS, CDR2 SASEGT. CDR3 loop: CASSEASAIYF. The CDR3, as DNA: TGTGCCAGCAGTGAAGCGAGCGCCATATATTTT.

This clone was seen more than once but under ten times. The genes are TRBV9 and TRBJ1-2, with unresolved D. The CDR3 runs 11 residues. The germline gives CDR1 SGDLS, CDR2 YYNGEE. Deletions cut 3 bases from V and 8 bases from J, with 8 bases between. In DNA form, the CDR3 reads TGTGCCAGCAGCGGCAGAGGAGGCTACACCTTC. It encodes CASSGRGGYTF. The entire variable domain, with the rest obtained from reference TRBV9 and TRBJ1-2, is as follows: DSGVTQTPKHLITATGQRVTLRCSPRSGDLSVYWYQQSLDQGLQFLIQYYNGEERAKGNILERFSAQQFPDLHSELNLSSLELGDSALYFCASSGRGGYTFGSGTRLTVV.

The chain uses TRBV5-1 and TRBJ2-7; the D gene is possibly TRBD1 (6 bases). The CDR3 has 15 amino acids. V was trimmed by 4 bases and J by 7 bases, leaving 21 bases between them. Germline CDR1 SGHRS, CDR2 YFSETQ. The CDR3 region has the DNA TGCGCCAGCAGCGCGGACAGCCGGTCCCCTCGGGAGCAGTACTTC. It encodes CASSADSRSPREQYF.

The chain has TRBV10-1 and TRBJ1-6; 8 bases are shared with TRBD1. The germline V gene encodes CDR1 WNHNN and CDR2 SYGVQD (reference sequence). Trimming removed 6 bases from V and 5 bases from J; junction bases left unmatched: 6. The CDR3 length is 15 residues. For the CDR3, the DNA is TGCGCCAGCAGCCAAAGGACAGGGAATAATTCACCCCTCCACTTT. This codes for CASSQRTGNNSPLHF.

Note on this clone: Additional DNA sequences in this sample encode the identical CDR3. The CDR3 DNA reads as TGTGCCAGCAGCATCGGGACAGGGTTTGAAGCTTTCTTT. This encodes CASSIGTGFEAFF. The chain couples TRBV5-4 to TRBJ1-1, with 9 bases that match TRBD1. From germline, CDR1 is SGHNT and CDR2 YYREEE (reference sequence). The CDR3 totals 13 residues. V gave up 4 bases and J gave up 7 bases; unmatched junction bases: 5.

This clone was counted a single time. The chain uses TRBV28 and TRBJ1-2; D possibly corresponds to TRBD1 (6 bases). CDR3 length equals 15 residues. Trimming took 6 bases from V and 5 from J, leaving 19 bases between them. Germline V gene lookup returns CDR1 MDHEN and CDR2 SYDVKM. In DNA form, the CDR3 reads TGTGCCAGCAGACTGTCCGGACAGCCACTATATGGCTACACCTTC. It codes for CASRLSGQPLYGYTF.

Points on this clone: Other nucleotide sequences from this sample produce the same CDR3. The V gene is TRBV5-6, the J gene TRBJ1-2, with D perhaps TRBD1 (6 bases). Trimming left V 1 base short and J 5 bases short, with 9 bases between. The CDR3 has 13 residues. Germline V gene sequence: CDR1 SGHDT, CDR2 YYEEEE. The CDR3 nucleotides are TGTGCCAGCAGCTTGTCACAGGGTTATGGCTACACCTTC. Translation: CASSLSQGYGYTF.

The chain carries TRBV2 and TRBJ1-3; D is ambiguous. The CDR3 runs to 11 residues. With 6 bases removed from V and 7 bases from J, the gap between germline ends came to 7 bases. Looked up from germline, CDR1 is SNHLY and CDR2 is FYNNEI. The CDR3 loop is CASRGANTIYF. The CDR3 DNA reads TGTGCCAGCAGGGGAGCCAACACCATATATTTT.

V and J are TRBV4-3 and TRBJ2-5; 7 bases fit TRBD1. Germline lookup yields CDR1 LGHNA and CDR2 YSLEER. The V gene end was trimmed by 4 bases and the J gene end by 2 bases; junction bases not matched to a gene: 7. The CDR3 has 15 residues. CDR3 bases: TGCGCCAGCAGCCTCGTACGGGACAGTCAAGAGACCCAGTACTTC. The encoded protein is CASSLVRDSQETQYF.

The chain employs TRBV18 and TRBJ1-2, with 7 bases that match TRBD1. Germline values: CDR1 KGHSH, CDR2 LQKENI. V was pared by 5 bases and J by 2 bases, with 8 bases of the junction left unmatched. This CDR3 is built from 15 residues. CDR3 in amino acids: CASSMTGTENYGYTF. The CDR3 nucleotides are TGTGCCAGCTCAATGACCGGGACAGAAAACTATGGCTACACCTTC.

The J gene is TRBJ2-5, the V gene TRBV4-1; perhaps TRBD2 as D (6 bases). Germline CDR1 reads MGHRA; CDR2 reads YSYEKL. Trimming cost V 4 bases and J 5 bases, with 11 bases left between them. CDR3 length: 13 amino acids. This chain's CDR3 is CASSLQGGETQYF. CDR3 bases: TGCGCCAGCAGCCTTCAGGGAGGCGAGACCCAGTACTTC.

This chain links TRBV14 with TRBJ1-2; 9 bases are a match to TRBD1. V trimming: 2 bases; J trimming: 4 bases; junction bases outside the gene matches: 5. The CDR3 loop spans 15 amino acids. Germline CDR1 SGHDN, CDR2 FVKESK. In nucleotides, the CDR3 is TGTGCCAGCAGCCAATGGGACAGGGAGGCCTATGGCTACACCTTC. Translation: CASSQWDREAYGYTF.

The chain is built from TRBV4-2 and TRBJ2-1, with TRBD2 matching over 12 bases. CDR1 and CDR2 from the germline V gene are LGHNA and YNFKEQ. The J segment lost 4 bases and the V segment lost 3 bases, leaving 16 bases of the junction unmatched. CDR3 length: 20 residues. The CDR3 here is CASSQGYGLAGGPPYNEQFF. The CDR3 region has the DNA TGTGCCAGCAGCCAGGGGTACGGGCTAGCGGGGGGGCCCCCGTACAATGAGCAGTTCTTC.

CDR3 amino acids: CARRGGRAETQYF. DNA of the CDR3: TGTGCCAGGCGGGGGGGCAGGGCTGAGACCCAGTACTTC. This chain joins TRBV2 and TRBJ2-5, with 9 bases lining up with TRBD2. The CDR3 has 13 residues. V was clipped by 9 bases and J by 5 bases; unmatched bases: 7. Germline V gives CDR1 SNHLY, CDR2 FYNNEI.

With regard to this clone: The sample contains more than one DNA sequence encoding this CDR3. V and J are TRBV18 and TRBJ2-5; 7 bases agree with TRBD1. CDR3 size: 14 residues. CDR1 is KGHSH and CDR2 is LQKENI in the germline V gene. Trimming cost V 0 bases and J 4 bases; bases outside gene matches: 2. Here the CDR3 DNA reads TGTGCCAGCTCACCACCAGGGGGCAGAGAGACCCAGTACTTC. This encodes CASSPPGGRETQYF.

V gene TRBV5-4 combines with J gene TRBJ2-3; tentatively, D is TRBD2 (5 bases). V was trimmed by 0 bases and J by 0 bases, leaving 5 bases between them. The CDR3 runs to 14 residues. Germline values: CDR1 SGHNT, CDR2 YYREEE (reference sequence). The CDR3 region is CASSLGTSTDTQYF. CDR3 nucleotides: TGTGCCAGCAGCTTGGGGACTAGCACAGATACGCAGTATTTT.

The chain carries TRBV29-1 and TRBJ1-2, with 7 positions matching TRBD1. Germline CDR1 and CDR2: SQVTM and ANQGSEA. The CDR3 totals 13 residues. Trimming took 7 bases from V and 6 from J; bases not matched to a gene: 11. The CDR3 region is CSAVGQDTNGYTF. CDR3 in DNA: TGCAGCGCTGTAGGACAGGATACTAATGGCTACACCTTC.

This chain links TRBV6-4 with TRBJ2-1; 13 bases match TRBD2. Germline CDR1 and CDR2: MRHNA and SNTAGT. Losses at the gene ends were 7 bases for V and 7 bases for J; bases not matched to a gene: 10. This CDR3 region has 16 residues. CDR3 DNA sequence: TGTGCCAGCAATCCACTAGCGGGGGGGCCGGTGAATGAGCAGTTCTTC. Translating it yields CASNPLAGGPVNEQFF.

The V gene is TRBV7-8, the J gene TRBJ1-2, with D possibly TRBD1 on 6 matching bases. The CDR3 spans 15 residues. The germline gives CDR1 SGHVS, CDR2 FQNEAQ. Trimming shortened V by 4 bases and J by 5 bases, and 17 bases separated the two germline ends. The DNA of the CDR3 is TGTGCCAGCAGCTGGACAGCTCTACTAGGGTATGGCTACACCTTC. This translates into CASSWTALLGYGYTF.

CDR3 region: CASSLVGGGSFVDTEAFF. CDR3 nucleotide sequence: TGCGCCAGCAGCTTGGTCGGAGGGGGCTCTTTCGTCGACACTGAAGCTTTCTTT. The J gene is TRBJ1-1, the V gene TRBV5-1, with 7 nucleotides matching TRBD1. Germline values: CDR1 SGHRS, CDR2 YFSETQ. V was clipped by 0 bases and J by 3 bases; unmatched bases: 14. The CDR3 spans 18 residues. The whole variable domain, remainder taken from reference TRBV5-1 and TRBJ1-1, is KAGVTQTPRYLIKTRGQQVTLSCSPISGHRSVSWYQQTPGQGLQFLFEYFSETQRNKGNFPGRFSGRQFSNSRSEMNVSTLELGDSALYLCASSLVGGGSFVDTEAFFGQGTRLTVV.

The chain carries TRBV9 and TRBJ2-5, with 7 nucleotides matching TRBD1. Per germline, CDR1 SGDLS and CDR2 YYNGEE. The CDR3 has 16 residues. V lost 3 bases, J lost 3 bases, and 11 bases stayed unmatched. The CDR3 bases are TGTGCCAGCAGCGGGAACAGGGGCTACTTTGAAGAGACCCAGTACTTC. It translates to CASSGNRGYFEETQYF.

The chain couples TRBV13 to TRBJ2-2; 8 bases are a match to TRBD2. Looked up from germline, CDR1 is PRHDT and CDR2 is FYEKMQ (reference sequence). The CDR3 is 16 amino acids. The V segment lost 0 bases and the J segment 4 bases; nucleotides outside the gene matches: 4. The CDR3: CASSLGGLVFTGELFF. The DNA of the CDR3 is TGTGCCAGCAGCTTAGGGGGACTAGTGTTCACCGGGGAGCTGTTTTTT.

The V gene is TRBV30, the J gene TRBJ2-3; D is perhaps TRBD2 (7 bases). V was shortened by 3 bases and J by 2 bases, with 12 bases between the two germline ends. The length of the CDR3 is 14 residues. Germline assignment: CDR1 GTSNPN and CDR2 SVGIG (reference sequence). The CDR3 DNA reads as TGTGCCTGGAGATACGGGGGGCCCACAGATACGCAGTATTTT. Protein sequence: CAWRYGGPTDTQYF.

V is TRBV29-1 and J is TRBJ2-7, with a possible D match to TRBD1 (6 bases). This CDR3 spans 14 amino acids. Trimming took off 6 bases at V and 2 bases at J, with 17 bases between the two ends. The germline V gene has CDR1 SQVTM and CDR2 ANQGSEA. CDR3 sequence (DNA): TGCAGCGTGACTACAGGGTTTAGGGCCTACGAGCAGTACTTC. It is translated as CSVTTGFRAYEQYF.